This T cell receptor beta chain emerged from a study of vaccination and CD4 T cells after COVID-19. The Oncomine TCR Beta short-read assay was applied to DNA of cultured CD4+ T cells. TCRdb processed the PCR reads anew with MiXCR; each CDR3 protein has one entry. The sample lists some 10,000 distinct CDR3 sequences; 35% to 50% were seen once. Treatment in this sample: 10-day PBMC culture with coronavirus spike peptide pools or control peptides (ViraFEST assay). The germline V gene has CDR1 MNHEY and CDR2 SMNVEV (reference sequence). V lost 3 bases to trimming and J lost 2 bases, with 8 bases between them. This CDR3 has 14 amino acids. As to this clonotype: The antigen is undetermined.

The chain is built from TRBV27 and TRBJ1-3; TRBD1 is a possible D gene (5 bases). The sample consisted of CD4+ T cells from blood, cultured in vitro. The sequence was obtained from a human donor who had recovered from COVID-19. The CDR3 DNA is TGTGCCAGCAGTTTTTCGGGGCCTGGAAACACCATATATTTT. Its translation: CASSFSGPGNTIYF.